The subject of this entry is one T cell receptor beta chain. Its antigen is unidentified. Establishment of the diagnosis relied upon clinical symptoms, serum thyroxine, TRAb, thyroid ultrasound and orbital computed tomography. The starting material, over 8.5 ml of fresh peripheral blood, provided the PBMCs. Researchers took RNA transcripts and amplified TCR beta CDR3 regions from them. HTBI primers were employed in first-round RT-PCR, then a second-round multiplex PCR followed. TCRdb called the multiplex PCR reads again in MiXCR, with one record for every CDR3 protein. Of some 390,000 distinct CDR3 sequences in the sample, about a sixth are singletons; the top ten hold around 1.5%. CDR1 is LGHDT and CDR2 is YNNKEL in the germline V gene (reference sequence). V was pared by 3 bases and J by 0 bases, with 20 bases between. CDR3 length equals 18 residues. This entry belongs to a study of Graves' ophthalmopathy and Graves' hyperthyroidism. Findings of the study overall: Among thyroid clonotypes expanded above 0.001 frequency, most also appeared in blood. A model built from 13 signatures distinguished ophthalmopathy from stable hyperthyroidism with about 86% sensitivity and 81.08% specificity.

The TCR sequence derives from a woman between 18 and 30 years old with Graves' ophthalmopathy. J is TRBJ2-5 and V is TRBV3-1, with D maybe TRBD2 (6 bases). Sequenced input: peripheral blood. CDR3 loop: CASSHAPGSAGDQETQYF. CDR3 coding DNA: TGTGCCAGCAGCCACGCTCCGGGATCAGCGGGTGACCAAGAGACCCAGTACTTC.